A single sample gave rise to the 12 T cell receptor beta chains below, sequenced in a study of blood T cell repertoires in COVID-19. Assay: immunoSEQ multiplex PCR; the TCRdb copy retains only in-frame clones and omits some. The sample records some 45,000 clones, under 95% being singletons. The sample was peripheral blood. These receptors all come from a man between 65 and 85 years old with active COVID-19.

The chain combines TRBV3-1 (or the pseudogene TRBV3-2) with TRBJ2-6; TRBD1 might be the D (6 bases). Trimming took off 8 bases at V and 5 bases at J, with 10 bases between the two ends. The CDR3 sequence is 13 residues long. Germline CDR1 reads LGHDT; CDR2 reads YNNKEL (reference sequence). The CDR3 is CASGQPRANVLTF. In DNA form, the CDR3 reads TGTGCCAGCGGACAGCCAAGGGCCAACGTCCTGACTTTC.

V is TRBV5-1 and J is TRBJ2-7; no clear D. V lost 0 bases and J 0 bases, leaving 4 bases between the germline ends. CDR3 length: 13 amino acids. The germline CDR1 and CDR2 sequences are SGHRS and YFSETQ. The CDR3 reads CASSLDNSYEQYF. CDR3 nucleotide sequence: TGCGCCAGCAGCTTGGACAACTCCTACGAGCAGTACTTC.

The chain uses TRBV18 and TRBJ2-3; 10 bases line up with TRBD1. CDR3 size: 15 residues. V gave up 4 bases and J gave up 0 bases; unmatched junction bases: 1. In germline, CDR1 is KGHSH, CDR2 LQKENI. CDR3 nucleotide sequence: TGTGCCAGCTCACGGACAGGGGGAAGCACAGATACGCAGTATTTT. This codes for CASSRTGGSTDTQYF.

The chain links TRBV19 to TRBJ2-3; TRBD1 matches 7 bases. Trimming cost V 7 bases and J 0 bases; bases outside gene matches: 13. CDR3 size: 17 residues. Per germline, CDR1 LNHDA and CDR2 SQIVND (reference sequence). CDR3 amino acids: CASKNRAGTESTDTQYF. DNA of the CDR3: TGTGCCAGTAAAAATCGAGCCGGGACAGAGAGCACAGATACGCAGTATTTT.

The V gene is TRBV27, the J gene TRBJ1-5; 8 bases map to TRBD1. The CDR3 is 16 residues long. The trim removed 2 bases at V and 2 bases at J, leaving 5 bases unmatched. Germline CDR1 MNHEY, CDR2 SMNVEV (reference sequence). The CDR3 reads CASSLTRGLGNQPQHF. In DNA form, the CDR3 reads TGTGCCAGCAGTTTAACCAGGGGGCTAGGCAATCAGCCCCAGCATTTT.

The chain recombines TRBV5-4 with TRBJ2-3; 9 bases fit TRBD2. CDR3 length: 16 residues. Germline V gene lookup returns CDR1 SGHNT and CDR2 YYREEE (reference sequence). V gave up 0 bases and J gave up 4 bases; unmatched junction bases: 6. CDR3 sequence: CASSLAVRGGPDTQYF. The CDR3 DNA reads as TGTGCCAGCAGCTTGGCCGTGCGGGGGGGGCCAGATACGCAGTATTTT.

V usage is TRBV6-5 and J usage is TRBJ1-3; TRBD1 might be the D (5 bases). The CDR3 loop spans 14 amino acids. Germline CDR1 is MNHEY and CDR2 is SVGAGI. Between the trimmed V and J ends, which lost 7 bases and 3 bases, there was a span of 13 bases. CDR3 in amino acids: CASIPRGVGNTIYF. The CDR3 nucleotides are TGTGCCAGCATCCCCCGGGGGGTTGGAAACACCATATATTTT.

This chain joins TRBV5-6 and TRBJ2-7; 12 nucleotides match TRBD2. V lost 4 bases, J lost 3 bases, and 8 bases stayed unmatched. The CDR3 totals 16 residues. Germline CDR1 is SGHDT and CDR2 is YYEEEE. The chain's CDR3 is CASSGTRTSGDYEQYF. For the CDR3, the DNA is TGTGCCAGCAGCGGAACTCGGACTAGCGGGGACTACGAGCAGTACTTC. Complete variable domain (other parts from reference TRBV5-6 and TRBJ2-7): DAGVTQSPTHLIKTRGQQVTLRCSPKSGHDTVSWYQQALGQGPQFIFQYYEEEERQRGNFPDRFSGHQFPNYSSELNVNALLLGDSALYLCASSGTRTSGDYEQYFGPGTRLTVT.

V usage is TRBV5-1 and J usage is TRBJ2-5, with D uncertain. CDR1 and CDR2 (germline): SGHRS, YFSETQ. The CDR3 covers 14 residues. Between the trimmed V and J ends, which lost 0 bases and 3 bases, there was a span of 9 bases. The CDR3 DNA follows: TGCGCCAGCAGCTTGGGGGCGATGGAAGAGACCCAGTACTTC. Translation gives CASSLGAMEETQYF. The full variable domain, rest sourced from reference TRBV5-1 and TRBJ2-5, is KAGVTQTPRYLIKTRGQQVTLSCSPISGHRSVSWYQQTPGQGLQFLFEYFSETQRNKGNFPGRFSGRQFSNSRSEMNVSTLELGDSALYLCASSLGAMEETQYFGPGTRLLVL.

The J gene is TRBJ2-5, the V gene TRBV30; D is ambiguous. Looked up from germline, CDR1 is GTSNPN and CDR2 is SVGIG (reference sequence). The CDR3 is 13 amino acids. Trimming stripped 3 bases from V and 1 base from J, with 9 bases between. CDR3 amino acids: CAWRASFQETQYF. CDR3 nucleotides: TGTGCCTGGAGGGCTTCCTTCCAAGAGACCCAGTACTTC.

The V call is TRBV10-1, the J call TRBJ2-7; 8 nucleotides line up with TRBD1. Germline V CDR1 and CDR2: WNHNN, SYGVQD (reference sequence). The CDR3 contains 12 residues. Unmatched junction bases numbered 4, after V lost 9 bases and J lost 3 bases. CDR3 nucleotide sequence: TGCGCCAGACGGACAGGGCACTACGAGCAGTACTTC. Its protein is CARRTGHYEQYF.

V is TRBV5-5 and J is TRBJ2-1, with 11 bases aligning to TRBD2. CDR1 and CDR2 from the germline V gene are SGHKS and YYEKEE (reference sequence). The CDR3 has 17 residues. Trimming cost V 4 bases and J 4 bases; bases outside gene matches: 10. The CDR3 spells CASSPTLAGGTYNEQFF. Here the CDR3 DNA reads TGTGCCAGCAGCCCAACCCTAGCGGGGGGAACATACAATGAGCAGTTCTTC.